These 3 T cell receptor beta chains share one sample of origin, sequenced in a study of T cell responses to AZD1222 COVID-19 vaccine. Profiled with immunoSEQ multiplex PCR; TCRdb holds only in-frame clones, not every one. Of about 140,000 clones listed, almost 95% were seen once; the top ten hold roughly 10%. The specimen comprised peripheral blood, sampled 28 days after the second AZD1222 dose. Receptor source: an adult who received the AZD1222 COVID-19 vaccine.

The table lists this clone with a count of one. This chain joins TRBV6-5 and TRBJ1-4; possible D gene TRBD1, 6 bases. This CDR3 has 14 residues. Between the trimmed V and J ends, which lost 2 bases and 5 bases, there was a span of 9 bases. Germline V lookup: CDR1 MNHEY, CDR2 SVGAGI. CDR3 coding DNA: TGTGCCAGCAGTTACAACAGGGAAAATGAAAAACTGTTTTTT. This codes for CASSYNRENEKLFF.

This rearrangement joins TRBV5-1 to TRBJ2-5; perhaps TRBD1 as D (6 bases). The CDR3 runs 16 residues. Trimming took 4 bases from V and 5 from J, leaving 21 bases between them. The germline V gene encodes CDR1 SGHRS and CDR2 YFSETQ. The CDR3 region is CASSGAESTGLETQYF. The CDR3 bases are TGCGCCAGCAGCGGAGCCGAGTCGACAGGCCTGGAGACCCAGTACTTC.

This rearrangement joins TRBV19 to TRBJ1-4, with D maybe TRBD1 (5 bases). Germline V gives CDR1 LNHDA, CDR2 SQIVND (reference sequence). This CDR3 has 16 residues. The V end lost 3 bases, the J end lost 0 bases, and 11 bases lay between the germline ends. The CDR3 loop reads CASSIGRVSTNEKLFF. CDR3 DNA: TGTGCCAGTAGTATCGGCAGGGTATCAACTAATGAAAAACTGTTTTTT.